The rows below give T cell receptor beta chains drawn from one sample of a study of cytomegalovirus exposure and HLA in healthy donors. Generated by immunoSEQ multiplex PCR, the TCRdb table keeps only in-frame clones and is missing some. The table has about 150,000 clones, more than 60% seen once; the top ten hold about 11%. Material for sequencing was PBMCs. The receptors shown here come from a man aged 18 to 29 in good health and CMV-seropositive. Each CDR3 is given with its conserved first and last residue. Each record gives: D gene, clone size, V gene, J gene, CDR3 protein, CDR3 DNA. A D gene is named only where the DNA matches it firmly. Expanded clones are given a class, and other clones once, few, many or no size at all.

TRBD2	.	TRBV30	TRBJ2-3	CAWSELGLAESDTQYF	TGTGCCTGGAGTGAGTTGGGACTAGCGGAATCAGATACGCAGTATTTT
.	.	TRBV28	TRBJ1-1	CASSLNGAGDTEAFF	TGTGCCAGCAGTTTAAATGGAGCCGGGGACACTGAAGCTTTCTTT
TRBD1	.	TRBV30	TRBJ2-2	CALDRSNTGELFF	TGTGCCTTGGACAGGTCGAACACCGGGGAGCTGTTTTTT
.	.	TRBV28	TRBJ2-7	CASSLDTVYEQYF	TGTGCCAGCAGTTTAGACACGGTCTACGAGCAGTACTTC
.	.	TRBV7-3	TRBJ2-3	CASSLYSGSTDTQYF	TGTGCCAGCAGCTTATACAGCGGTAGTACAGATACGCAGTATTTT
.	once	TRBV14	TRBJ2-7	CASSHRPGVHEQYF	TGTGCCAGCAGCCATCGGCCAGGGGTCCACGAGCAGTACTTC
.	.	TRBV6-5	TRBJ1-1	CASSSGVTEAFF	TGTGCCAGCAGCTCAGGGGTAACTGAAGCTTTCTTT
TRBD2	few	TRBV7-9	TRBJ2-3	CASSRGLAGGYIGSQYF	TGTGCCAGCAGCCGCGGACTAGCGGGAGGCTACATAGGGTCGCAGTATTTT
TRBD2	.	TRBV7-3	TRBJ2-7	CARILAGGRYEQYF	TGTGCCAGGATCCTAGCGGGAGGTCGTTACGAGCAGTACTTC
TRBD2	.	TRBV5-6	TRBJ2-1	CASSLRTSGASSYNEQFF	TGTGCCAGCAGCTTGAGGACTAGCGGGGCGAGCTCCTACAATGAGCAGTTCTTC
TRBD2	few	TRBV15	TRBJ2-1	CATSTRLAGGSYNEQFF	TGTGCCACCAGCACAAGACTAGCGGGAGGTTCCTACAATGAGCAGTTCTTC
.	many	TRBV27	TRBJ2-1	CASSPGTRLKEQFF	TGTGCCAGCAGTCCCGGGACTCGCCTTAAGGAGCAGTTCTTC
.	.	TRBV10-3	TRBJ2-7	CAISEPRAGDSYEQYF	TGTGCCATCAGTGAGCCTAGGGCAGGGGATTCCTACGAGCAGTACTTC
.	.	TRBV7-9	TRBJ2-5	CASSPARGTQYF	TGTGCCAGCAGTCCCGCCCGGGGGACCCAGTACTTC
.	few	TRBV6-6	TRBJ2-2	CASRRTGNTGELFF	TGTGCCAGCAGGCGGACTGGCAACACCGGGGAGCTGTTTTTT
.	once	TRBV7-2	TRBJ1-1	CASSETGPGRGEAFF	TGTGCCAGCAGCGAGACGGGGCCCGGGAGGGGTGAAGCTTTCTTT
.	.	TRBV2	TRBJ1-5	CASRKLQGDQPQHF	TGTGCCAGCAGGAAACTACAGGGCGATCAGCCCCAGCATTTT
.	.	TRBV4-1	TRBJ2-3	CASSPLGLDVLDTQYF	TGCGCCAGCAGCCCGCTAGGACTGGACGTTCTAGATACGCAGTATTTT
.	.	TRBV18	TRBJ1-1	CASSPREGTEAFF	TGTGCCAGCTCACCCAGGGAGGGCACTGAAGCTTTCTTT
.	.	TRBV30	TRBJ1-4	CAWSITGRGEKLFF	TGTGCCTGGAGTATTACAGGGAGGGGGGAAAAACTGTTTTTT
.	.	TRBV4-1	TRBJ2-1	CASSQDTGSGDEQFF	TGCGCCAGCAGCCAAGATACGGGGAGTGGGGATGAGCAGTTCTTC
.	.	TRBV21-1	TRBJ2-1	CASSKNSRGRDPYNEQFF	TGTGCCAGCAGCAAAAATTCCCGCGGCCGTGACCCTTACAATGAGCAGTTCTTC
TRBD1	.	TRBV2	TRBJ2-1	CASSRDRDYNEQFF	TGTGCCAGCAGTAGGGACAGGGACTACAATGAGCAGTTCTTC